This section outlines one T cell receptor (beta chain) sequence together with its context. V was clipped by 3 bases and J by 6 bases; unmatched bases: 6. CDR3 length equals 14 residues. Germline CDR1 and CDR2: SGHVS and FQNEAQ. The data originate from a study of blood T cell repertoires in COVID-19. Study background: Collection of acute and convalescent COVID-19 samples took place in the United States, Italy and Spain. Sources were T cells, B-cell-depleted T cells, or PBMCs; the material itself was cDNA or gDNA.

Original data processing: Reference gene primer amplification gave nucleated cell count estimates. This table comes from immunoSEQ multiplex PCR, and its TCRdb copy is limited to in-frame clones, with some not included. Clone size and V and J calls were adopted from that table, with D and trimming inferred from the DNA. The data show tens of thousands of clones, with roughly 82% seen just once and roughly a quarter held by the top ten. The sample was peripheral blood. This chain uses TRBV7-8 with TRBJ2-7, with 9 bases fitting TRBD1. The clonotype was recovered from a woman aged 55-70 years with acute or convalescent COVID-19. The CDR3 sequence is CASSFGTGTSEQYF. DNA for the CDR3: TGTGCCAGCAGCTTCGGGACAGGGACTTCCGAGCAGTACTTC.